A selection of T cell receptor beta chains follows, all from one sample in a study of lymphopenia after photon versus proton radiotherapy. Clones were read by immunoSEQ multiplex PCR, and TCRdb kept only the in-frame ones, dropping some. The data show some 30,000 clones, with 90% seen just once and 6.8% held by the top ten. The specimen was peripheral blood, collected from a patient treated with photon-based radiotherapy. The receptors originated from a woman between 50 and 59 years old with pancreatic cancer. Both conserved end residues are part of each CDR3. A D gene is named only where the DNA matches it firmly. For some rows the clone size is stated as once, few or many, or as a class when expanded; others skip it.

d_call,v_call,j_call,clone_size,cdr3_aa,cdr3_nt
.,TRBV7-7,TRBJ2-7,.,CASSSSQGYEQYF,TGTGCCAGCAGCTCCTCCCAGGGTTACGAGCAGTACTTC
.,TRBV18,TRBJ1-3,.,CASSPQGSGNTIYF,TGTGCCAGCTCACCACAGGGGTCGGGAAACACCATATATTTT
.,TRBV9,TRBJ2-1,.,CASSVGSASYNEQFF,TGTGCCAGCAGCGTAGGCAGCGCATCCTACAATGAGCAGTTCTTC
.,TRBV7-8,TRBJ1-4,.,CASSLAFRQGKEKLFF,TGTGCCAGCAGCTTAGCGTTTAGGCAGGGGAAAGAAAAACTGTTTTTT
.,TRBV15,TRBJ2-1,.,CATSIQLVGLENEQFF,TGTGCCACCAGCATTCAGTTGGTGGGTCTTGAAAATGAGCAGTTCTTC
.,TRBV9,TRBJ2-2,.,CASSVLPGAGELFF,TGTGCCAGCAGCGTACTCCCGGGGGCCGGGGAGCTGTTTTTT
.,TRBV25-1,TRBJ1-1,.,CASSLQRARGIGHTEAFF,TGTGCCAGCAGTTTACAGAGGGCCAGGGGAATCGGGCACACTGAAGCTTTCTTT
.,TRBV7-2,TRBJ1-5,few,CASSRTGSNQPQHF,TGTGCCAGCAGCCGCACGGGGAGCAATCAGCCCCAGCATTTT
TRBD2,TRBV28,TRBJ2-1,.,CASSFRGTSVNEQFF,TGTGCCAGCAGTTTTAGGGGGACTAGCGTCAATGAGCAGTTCTTC
.,TRBV5-6,TRBJ2-7,.,CASIPSPRGEQYF,TGTGCCAGCATTCCTTCTCCCCGGGGCGAGCAGTACTTC
.,TRBV6-5,TRBJ2-7,.,CASSYSPGSEQYF,TGTGCCAGCAGTTACTCGCCGGGAAGTGAGCAGTACTTC
.,TRBV7-8,TRBJ2-1,.,CASSLAFSNEQFF,TGTGCCAGCAGCTTAGCGTTCTCTAATGAGCAGTTCTTC
TRBD2,TRBV19,TRBJ2-1,.,CASSLLAVHEEQFF,TGTGCCAGTAGTCTACTAGCGGTCCACGAGGAGCAGTTCTTC
TRBD1,TRBV7-8,TRBJ2-7,few,CASSSNIGGQGASLPYEQYF,TGTGCCAGCAGCTCAAACATAGGGGGACAGGGGGCTTCCTTGCCCTACGAGCAGTACTTC
.,TRBV14,TRBJ2-3,.,CASSRRQTDTQYF,TGTGCCAGCAGCCGCCGACAGACAGATACGCAGTATTTT
.,TRBV21-1,TRBJ2-3,once,CASSKVRAGGAGVPPDTQYF,TGTGCCAGCAGCAAAGTCCGGGCCGGGGGCGCGGGAGTCCCCCCAGATACGCAGTATTTT
TRBD2,TRBV30,TRBJ2-1,.,CACLTSGIYNEQFF,TGTGCCTGTTTGACTAGCGGGATTTACAATGAGCAGTTCTTC
.,TRBV4-3,TRBJ2-5,.,CASSQDPGQQETQYF,TGCGCCAGCAGCCAAGATCCGGGTCAGCAAGAGACCCAGTACTTC
.,TRBV6-6,TRBJ1-3,once,CASSYGPGPEGNTIYF,TGTGCCAGCAGTTATGGCCCGGGGCCGGAGGGAAACACCATATATTTT
TRBD1,TRBV19,TRBJ1-4,.,CASRRAGGDEKLFF,TGTGCCAGTCGTAGGGCAGGGGGGGATGAAAAACTGTTTTTT
.,TRBV4-1,TRBJ1-1,.,CASSQDPGVGTEAFF,TGCGCCAGCAGCCAAGATCCGGGGGTTGGCACTGAAGCTTTCTTT
.,TRBV15,TRBJ1-4,.,CATSIGTFGEKLFF,TGTGCCACCAGCATCGGGACATTCGGTGAAAAACTGTTTTTT
.,TRBV29-1,TRBJ2-7,once,CSTEGTGPTREQYF,TGCAGCACCGAAGGGACGGGTCCGACCCGGGAGCAGTACTTC
.,TRBV29-1,TRBJ2-3,.,CSVGTDTQYF,TGCAGCGTTGGAACAGATACGCAGTATTTT
.,TRBV25-1,TRBJ1-1,.,CASSVPGQGEAFF,TGTGCCAGCAGTGTCCCTGGACAAGGGGAAGCTTTCTTT
TRBD1,TRBV5-1,TRBJ1-4,.,CASSLGSGGGGEKLFF,TGCGCCAGCAGCTTGGGCTCGGGAGGGGGCGGAGAAAAACTGTTTTTT
.,TRBV25-1,TRBJ2-1,once,CASSESGGRAGFF,TGTGCCAGCAGTGAATCCGGAGGTCGCGCGGGGTTCTTC
.,TRBV1,TRBJ2-3,.,CTSSQDRAGASTDTQYF,TGCACCAGCAGCCAAGACAGGGCAGGGGCGAGCACAGATACGCAGTATTTT
.,TRBV28,TRBJ2-3,.,CASTYSRSTRKASTDTQYF,TGTGCCAGCACCTATAGCCGCTCGACTAGGAAGGCTAGCACAGATACGCAGTATTTT
TRBD1,TRBV18,TRBJ2-6,once,CASSRRSGQGSSGANVLTF,TGTGCCAGCTCAAGAAGGTCGGGACAGGGGTCTTCTGGGGCCAACGTCCTGACTTTC
TRBD2,TRBV28,TRBJ2-1,.,CASSSNILAGYNEQFF,TGTGCCAGCAGTTCCAACATTCTAGCGGGGTACAATGAGCAGTTCTTC
TRBD1,TRBV19,TRBJ1-2,.,CASNPQGAIGYTF,TGTGCCAGTAACCCACAGGGGGCTATCGGCTACACCTTC
.,TRBV28,TRBJ2-3,.,CASSSLGLAVTDTQYF,TGTGCCAGCAGTTCCCTCGGTCTGGCGGTCACAGATACGCAGTATTTT
TRBD1,TRBV4-1,TRBJ2-7,.,CASSQRTGYEQYF,TGCGCCAGCAGCCAACGGACAGGGTACGAGCAGTACTTC
.,TRBV4-3,TRBJ2-6,few,CASSQDGSSGANVLTF,TGCGCCAGCAGCCAAGATGGGTCCTCTGGGGCCAACGTCCTGACTTTC
TRBD1,TRBV11-2,TRBJ2-2,.,CATQRGQGDTGELFF,TGTGCCACCCAAAGGGGACAGGGAGACACCGGGGAGCTGTTTTTT
.,TRBV27,TRBJ2-7,.,CASSLTSFQGYEQYF,TGTGCCAGCAGTTTAACCAGTTTCCAGGGCTACGAGCAGTACTTC
.,TRBV5-1,TRBJ2-7,.,CASSPLRGLDEQYF,TGCGCCAGCAGCCCATTGCGGGGATTGGACGAGCAGTACTTC
.,TRBV2,TRBJ2-6,.,CASSETGGHSGANVLTF,TGTGCCAGCAGTGAAACAGGAGGACACTCTGGGGCCAACGTCCTGACTTTC
TRBD2,TRBV11-2,TRBJ2-2,.,CASSFGAGGNTGELFF,TGTGCCAGCAGCTTCGGCGCGGGGGGGAACACCGGGGAGCTGTTTTTT
.,TRBV9,TRBJ1-2,.,CASSVGPGTNYGYTF,TGTGCCAGCAGCGTAGGCCCAGGGACGAACTATGGCTACACCTTC
.,TRBV6-9,TRBJ2-7,.,CASRDPDIIYEQYF,TGTGCCAGCAGGGACCCCGACATAATCTACGAGCAGTACTTC
TRBD1,TRBV6-5,TRBJ2-1,.,CASILRTGSNEQFF,TGTGCCAGCATCCTCCGGACAGGAAGCAATGAGCAGTTCTTC
TRBD2,TRBV27,TRBJ2-1,.,CASSSPGLAGVVQFF,TGTGCCAGCAGTTCCCCGGGACTAGCGGGAGTGGTGCAGTTCTTC
.,TRBV2,TRBJ2-1,.,CASSEISFSYNEQFF,TGTGCCAGCAGTGAGATCTCTTTCTCCTACAATGAGCAGTTCTTC
.,TRBV5-1,TRBJ2-3,.,CASSLLFGGTTDTQYF,TGCGCCAGCAGCTTGTTGTTTGGCGGAACCACAGATACGCAGTATTTT
.,TRBV7-2,TRBJ2-2,.,CASSLDWVTGELFF,TGTGCCAGCAGCTTGGACTGGGTAACCGGGGAGCTGTTTTTT
TRBD1,TRBV5-1,TRBJ2-2,.,CASSSDRGRGTGELFF,TGCGCCAGCAGCTCCGACAGGGGGCGCGGCACCGGGGAGCTGTTTTTT
.,TRBV28,TRBJ2-7,.,CASRSLDFAYEQYF,TGTGCCAGCAGGAGCCTGGACTTCGCCTACGAGCAGTACTTC
.,TRBV15,TRBJ1-3,.,CATSATGGSTLDPSGNTIYF,TGTGCCACCAGCGCCACGGGGGGGTCCACCTTGGACCCCTCTGGAAACACCATATATTTT
TRBD2,TRBV27,TRBJ2-3,.,CASSPTSGRASDTQYF,TGTGCCAGCAGTCCGACTAGCGGGAGGGCCTCAGATACGCAGTATTTT